What follows is one T cell receptor beta chain and its context. This clonotype has only one observation. Its antigen is not yet known. The input lacks base qualities; no much larger clone sits a single base away. One read represents weak support. The data stem from a study of CD8 T cells in Susac syndrome (dated by TCRdb to about 2019). Regarding the study in general: Whether CD8+ T cell activation and differentiation in Susac syndrome was antigen driven was tested using repertoire sequencing.

RNA was extracted using the RNeasy kit, and about 0.5 to 1 ug of the RNA was reverse transcribed with random hexamers. The immunoSEQ multiplex PCR assay, covering 54 Vbeta and 13 Jbeta segments, was used to amplify TCR beta CDR3 regions. To correct PCR amplification bias, a synthetic template baseline was used for both primer optimization and computational correction. Regarding the original processing steps: Reads were assigned to V, D and J genes according to IMGT and analyzed in immunoSEQ Analyzer, with only productive sequences retained. Clonality was computed as one minus Shannon entropy normalized by log2 of the number of productive unique sequences. For each patient and control, public and private clones were evaluated among the 100 most prevalent clones. Susac-specific clones were defined as absent from healthy and MS cohorts, over a thousand published viral clones and other ImmuneACCESS disease sequences. Clones were called with MiXCR by TCRdb after fastp trimmed the public reads at Q25, and only in-frame beta chains were retained. A single entry per CDR3 protein holds the most common genes and DNA from its merged rows. The V and J calls shown here were made by TCRdb, not taken from the authors' results. Present in this sample are more than 150,000 distinct CDR3 sequences, about 91% of which were seen just once. The ten largest clones add up to around 0.079% of the sample.

High-throughput TCR beta sequencing profiled peripheral blood CD8+ and CD4+ T cells from healthy donors, Susac syndrome patients and multiple sclerosis patients. The healthy donors served as controls matched for age and sex. Bulk CD8+ and CD4+ T cells were purified magnetically by negative isolation, whereas CD8+ TEMRA cells were enriched by FACS. Blood was drawn into EDTA tubes, processed within 24 hours, and PBMCs were isolated by density gradient centrifugation. PBMCs intended for TCR sequencing were cryopreserved in liquid nitrogen and were subsequently thawed in a 37 degrees C water bath. Purity of sorted or isolated CD4+, CD8+ and CD8+ TEMRA cells was at least 90%. Paper-wide results and their limitations: The number of individuals in the TCR sequencing and HLA analysis was acknowledged as relatively small.

Relative to germline, V is 10 bases shorter and J is 1 base shorter, with 14 bases between their ends. From the cysteine up to the phenylalanine, the CDR3 has a length of 13 residues. The read is trimmed to its CDR3 DNA, 39 bases read in frame from base 1. The germline V gene encodes CDR1 MNHEY and CDR2 SVGEGT. Material: CD4+ T cells from PBMCs. The receptor was isolated from a human donor in good health. The V and J segments used are TRBV6-2 or TRBV6-3 and TRBJ2-7; TRBD2 could be the D gene, as 5 bases match. Here the CDR3 is given as CATENTGSYEQYF. The DNA sequence is as follows: TGTGCCACCGAGAATACGGGATCCTACGAGCAGTACTTC.